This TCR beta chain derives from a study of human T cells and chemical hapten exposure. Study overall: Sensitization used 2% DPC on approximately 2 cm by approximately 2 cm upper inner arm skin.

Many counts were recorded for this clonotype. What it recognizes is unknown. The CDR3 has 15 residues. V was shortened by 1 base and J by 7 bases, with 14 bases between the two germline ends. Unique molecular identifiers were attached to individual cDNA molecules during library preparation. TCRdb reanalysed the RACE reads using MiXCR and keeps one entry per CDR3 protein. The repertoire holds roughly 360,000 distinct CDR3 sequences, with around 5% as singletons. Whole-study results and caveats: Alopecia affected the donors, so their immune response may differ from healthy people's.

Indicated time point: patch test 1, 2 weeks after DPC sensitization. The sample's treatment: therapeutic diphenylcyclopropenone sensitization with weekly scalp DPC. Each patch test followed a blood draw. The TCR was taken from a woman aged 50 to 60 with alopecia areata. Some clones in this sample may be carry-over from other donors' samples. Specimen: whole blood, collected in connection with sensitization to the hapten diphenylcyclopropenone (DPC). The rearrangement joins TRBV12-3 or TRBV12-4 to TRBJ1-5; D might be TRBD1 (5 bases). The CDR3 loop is CASSLGGASGQPQHF. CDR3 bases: TGTGCCAGCAGTTTAGGAGGGGCGTCGGGGCAGCCCCAGCATTTT.